This T cell receptor beta chain appears in the sequencing data of a study of T cells in Graves' hyperthyroidism and ophthalmopathy. Patients aged 18 to 65 with hyperthyroidism were newly diagnosed, with duration under 2 months. The diagnostic basis comprised clinical symptoms, serum thyroxine and TRAb, thyroid ultrasound and orbital computed tomography. Amplification of TCR beta CDR3 regions used RNA as the template. The HTBI primer set was used in a first-round RT-PCR of the TCR CDR3. TCRdb passed the multiplex PCR reads through MiXCR, listing each CDR3 protein once. The data contain about 560,000 distinct CDR3 sequences, around 45% of them singletons. The V end was cut by 3 bases, the J end by 4 bases, with 15 bases between. The CDR3 sequence is 15 residues long. Germline assignment: CDR1 LNHDA and CDR2 SQIVND (reference sequence).

The TCR sequence derives from a woman under 30 with Graves' hyperthyroidism. The sequenced sample consisted of peripheral blood or thyroid tissue (not recorded which). This chain connects TRBV19 to TRBJ2-5; D unresolved. Written as DNA, the CDR3 is TGTGCCAGTAGTATTTTGGAGTCGCGAGGAGAGACCCAGTACTTC. Amino acids: CASSILESRGETQYF. Full variable domain (rest looked up from reference TRBV19 and TRBJ2-5): DGGITQSPKYLFRKEGQNVTLSCEQNLNHDAMYWYRQDPGQGLRLIYYSQIVNDFQKGDIAEGYSVSREKKESFPLTVTSAQKNPTAFYLCASSILESRGETQYFGPGTRLLVL.